This entry is about one T cell receptor (beta chain). The data belong to a study of blood T cell repertoires in COVID-19. Study-wide context: The cDNA or gDNA used as material had been derived from T cells, B-cell-depleted T cells, or PBMCs.

The assay was immunoSEQ multiplex PCR, and TCRdb's table has in-frame clones only and misses some. The sample holds around 69,000 clones, about 88% seen once. CDR1 and CDR2 from the germline V gene are MNHEY and SVGAGI. The CDR3 contains 12 residues. J lost 8 bases, V lost 9 bases, and 7 bases had no gene match. V and J are TRBV6-5 and TRBJ1-2; 9 bases fit TRBD1. Source material: peripheral blood. The TCR was taken from a woman between 45 and 60 years old with active COVID-19. For the CDR3, the DNA is TGTGCCAGTAACGACAGGGGGACGGGCTACACCTTC. This encodes CASNDRGTGYTF.